These 24 T cell receptor beta chains came from one sample sequenced in a study of blood T cells in healthy people across ages. PCR was performed a second time for roughly 7 to 12 cycles using a sample-barcoded 5' primer and a J-beta primer mix. A single record per CDR3 protein comes from TCRdb applying MiXCR to the 5' RACE reads. The table shows about 1.6 million distinct CDR3 sequences, with around 36% occurring only once. Input material: blood. The receptors here all came from a woman aged 30 to 39 in good health.

This clonotype was detected a few times. The chain uses TRBV28 and TRBJ1-5; D not resolved. Trimming shortened V by 2 bases and J by 3 bases, and 11 bases separated the two germline ends. The CDR3 is made up of 15 amino acids. Germline assignment: CDR1 MDHEN and CDR2 SYDVKM. The CDR3 region is CASSLLVSPNQPQHF. The CDR3 DNA follows: TGTGCCAGCAGTTTACTAGTCTCCCCCAATCAGCCCCAGCATTTT.

This chain links TRBV7-9 with TRBJ1-1; D is undetermined. V lost 1 base, J lost 11 bases, and 14 bases lay in between. This CDR3 has 13 amino acids. Germline values: CDR1 SEHNR, CDR2 FQNEAQ (reference sequence). The CDR3 coding sequence is TGTGCCAGCAGCTTAGTAGGCAGCTTTTTTGCTTTCTTT. Protein: CASSLVGSFFAFF.

This clonotype has just one count. The chain links TRBV28 to TRBJ1-4; tentatively, D is TRBD1 (5 bases). V was shortened by 7 bases and J by 0 bases, with 12 bases between the two germline ends. From germline, CDR1 is MDHEN and CDR2 SYDVKM. This CDR3 has 15 residues. The CDR3 DNA is TGTGCCAGCAATAGGCAGGGACCAACTAATGAAAAACTGTTTTTT. This translates into CASNRQGPTNEKLFF.

This clonotype was seen a handful of times. This chain links TRBV13 with TRBJ2-7; 7 nucleotides match TRBD1. CDR1 PRHDT and CDR2 FYEKMQ come from the germline V gene (reference sequence). The CDR3 loop spans 14 amino acids. Germline trimming cut 5 bases from V and 5 bases from J; bases unmatched to any gene: 9. CDR3 coding DNA: TGTGCCAGCAGCGGACCGGGACAGAGACACGAGCAGTACTTC. The encoded protein is CASSGPGQRHEQYF. Filled out from reference TRBV13 and TRBJ2-7, the complete variable domain reads AAGVIQSPRHLIKEKRETATLKCYPIPRHDTVYWYQQGPGQDPQFLISFYEKMQSDKGSIPDRFSAQQFSDYHSELNMSSLELGDSALYFCASSGPGQRHEQYFGPGTRLTVT.

This clonotype was detected a few times. The rearrangement links TRBV27 to TRBJ2-4; D is uncertain. Trimming took 10 bases from V and 1 from J, leaving 5 bases between them. The CDR3 contains 11 residues. Germline V gives CDR1 MNHEY, CDR2 SMNVEV (reference sequence). The DNA of the CDR3 is TGTGCCACCGGGGCCAAAAACATTCAGTACTTC. Amino acids: CATGAKNIQYF.

This clonotype was counted a few times. The chain uses TRBV3-1 and TRBJ2-5, with a tentative D call TRBD2 (5 bases). Trimming shortened V by 4 bases and J by 1 base, and 16 bases separated the two germline ends. Germline V gene data show CDR1 as LGHDT and CDR2 as YNNKEL (reference sequence). This CDR3 has 16 residues. As DNA, the CDR3 is TGTGCCAGCAGCCCACGTGTCCTGACTACCCAAGAGACCCAGTACTTC. Protein sequence: CASSPRVLTTQETQYF.

A remark on this clonotype: The junction differs from germline at one of its ends, possibly a read error. This rearrangement joins TRBV5-1 to TRBJ2-2; 9 bases fit TRBD2. The CDR3 spans 17 residues. In germline, CDR1 is SGHRS, CDR2 YFSETQ. The CDR3 loop reads CACRGWLAGYYTGELFF. The CDR3 bases are TGCGCCTGCAGGGGTTGGCTAGCGGGATACTACACCGGGGAGCTGTTTTTT.

This rearrangement joins TRBV20-1 to TRBJ1-2; no clear D. Trimming cost V 1 base and J 12 bases, with 9 bases left between them. This CDR3 has 10 amino acids. Germline V gene data show CDR1 as DFQATT and CDR2 as SNEGSKA (reference sequence). The CDR3, as DNA: TGCAGTGCTAGAGGACCTAGGAACACCTTC. Translation: CSARGPRNTF.

The chain uses TRBV20-1 and TRBJ2-7; D is possibly TRBD1 (5 bases). This CDR3 has 13 amino acids. V was clipped by 3 bases and J by 4 bases, with 13 bases between them. Germline V gene data show CDR1 as DFQATT and CDR2 as SNEGSKA (reference sequence). This CDR3 reads CSASWGRGYEQYF. The CDR3 DNA reads as TGCAGTGCTAGCTGGGGCCGTGGTTACGAGCAGTACTTC.

This clonotype was seen a few times. The CDR3 protein is CASMRSTDTQYF. The DNA of the CDR3 is TGTGCCAGCATGCGGAGCACAGATACGCAGTATTTT. This sequence joins TRBV11-2 and TRBJ2-3; no clear D gene. The CDR3 is 12 residues long. Between the trimmed V and J ends, which lost 7 bases and 0 bases, there was a span of 5 bases. CDR1 is SGHAT and CDR2 is FQNNGV in the germline V gene.

Concerning this clonotype itself: The junction departs from the called germline gene at one end, perhaps through a read error. The chain is built from TRBV2 and TRBJ2-1; no reliable D call. Germline lookup yields CDR1 SNHLY and CDR2 FYNNEI. The CDR3 totals 14 residues. CDR3 in amino acids: CTSDQAWGGNEQFF. CDR3 DNA: TGTACCAGCGACCAGGCATGGGGTGGCAATGAGCAGTTCTTC.

In its sample, this clonotype was seen a few times. The DNA for the CDR3 is TGTGCCAGCAGTTCCCCCCTTCACAAGGCCCCCTACGAGCAGTACTTC. Its translation is CASSSPLHKAPYEQYF. The chain joins TRBV27 to TRBJ2-7; D gene uncertain. V gave up 4 bases and J gave up 2 bases, with 18 bases separating them. This CDR3 region has 16 residues. Germline assignment: CDR1 MNHEY and CDR2 SMNVEV (reference sequence).

This clonotype was observed a handful of times. The chain links TRBV7-2 to TRBJ1-5; 7 bases match TRBD1. The CDR3 spans 17 residues. Germline-derived CDR1 and CDR2 are SGHTA and FQGNSA. J lost 0 bases, V lost 1 base, and 6 bases had no gene match. Written as DNA, the CDR3 is TGTGCCAGCAGCTTAGGCGGGACAGCGTATAGCAATCAGCCCCAGCATTTT. Protein product: CASSLGGTAYSNQPQHF.

This sequence joins TRBV24-1 and TRBJ2-1; D is unresolved. V was clipped by 4 bases and J by 6 bases, with 12 bases between them. The V gene's germline CDR1 is KGHDR and CDR2 SFDVKD. CDR3 size: 14 residues. The CDR3, as DNA: TGTGCCACCAGTGACCCCAGGCAGCCCAATGAGCAGTTCTTC. This encodes CATSDPRQPNEQFF.

This clonotype was seen only a few times. J is TRBJ2-7 and V is TRBV28; 9 positions agree with TRBD1. CDR3 length: 15 residues. Germline V gene data show CDR1 as MDHEN and CDR2 as SYDVKM. V shed 3 bases and J 3 bases; nucleotides not matched to a gene: 6. This CDR3 is CASSFGGTGFYEQYF. CDR3 in DNA: TGTGCCAGCAGTTTTGGGGGGACAGGGTTCTACGAGCAGTACTTC.

J is TRBJ2-5 and V is TRBV7-2; a weak D match, TRBD2 (5 bases). This CDR3 has 15 amino acids. CDR1 SGHTA and CDR2 FQGNSA come from the germline V gene. V was shortened by 1 base and J by 3 bases, with 12 bases between the two germline ends. CDR3 region: CASSLVRERKETQYF. In DNA, the CDR3 is TGTGCCAGCAGCTTAGTACGAGAGCGGAAAGAGACCCAGTACTTC.

This clonotype was detected many times. The chain uses TRBV10-3 and TRBJ2-3; either TRBD1 or TRBD2 may supply D (6 bases each). The CDR3 contains 15 residues. CDR1 and CDR2 from the germline V gene are ENHRY and SYGVKD. The V gene lost 0 bases and the J gene lost 6 bases, with 13 bases spanning the gap. Written as DNA, the CDR3 is TGTGCCATCAGTGAGTCGTTGGAGGGGGTCGATACGCAGTATTTT. This translates into CAISESLEGVDTQYF.

The V and J genes are TRBV2 and TRBJ1-1; D ambiguous. Trimming left V 8 bases short and J 7 bases short, with 23 bases between. The CDR3 length is 15 residues. Germline CDR1 is SNHLY and CDR2 is FYNNEI. CDR3 sequence: CASGGPFGVSGEAFF. CDR3 DNA: TGTGCCAGCGGAGGCCCTTTTGGTGTGTCTGGTGAAGCTTTCTTT.

The rearrangement uses TRBV6-5 and TRBJ1-5; no clear D. This CDR3 spans 13 amino acids. CDR1 and CDR2 from the germline V gene are MNHEY and SVGAGI. V was trimmed by 1 base and J by 7 bases, leaving 8 bases between them. Here the CDR3 DNA reads TGTGCCAGCAGTTACTTGGAGTGGCAGCCCCAGCATTTT. Translated, it gives CASSYLEWQPQHF.

The table lists this clonotype with a count of one. The chain uses TRBV24-1 and TRBJ2-1; 14 nucleotides match TRBD2. The length of the CDR3 is 18 residues. Germline V gene data show CDR1 as KGHDR and CDR2 as SFDVKD. V shed 4 bases, J shed 7 bases, and the junction held 11 bases outside the gene matches. The CDR3 region is CATSDQRLAGGPLNEQFF. CDR3 DNA: TGTGCCACCAGTGACCAGAGACTAGCGGGAGGGCCACTAAATGAGCAGTTCTTC.

This clonotype came up a few times. The rearrangement joins TRBV5-5 to TRBJ1-2, with D tentatively TRBD1 (5 bases). Trimming took off 0 bases at V and 6 bases at J, with 9 bases between the two ends. Germline V lookup: CDR1 SGHKS, CDR2 YYEKEE (reference sequence). The CDR3 extends over 13 amino acids. The CDR3 coding sequence is TGTGCCAGCAGCTTGGAGGGGTACGATGGCTACACCTTC. Amino acid sequence: CASSLEGYDGYTF.

Concerning this clonotype itself: A much bigger clone sits one base away, suggesting this may be a read error. The chain employs TRBV7-2 and TRBJ2-1, with D uncertain. The germline CDR1 and CDR2 sequences are SGHTA and FQGNSA. Deletions cut 5 bases from V and 6 bases from J, with 14 bases between. The CDR3 has 14 amino acids. Here the CDR3 reads CASSLRDLCNEQFF. Written as DNA, the CDR3 is TGTGCCAGCAGCCTCCGCGACCTCTGCAATGAGCAGTTCTTC.

The rearrangement uses TRBV28 and TRBJ1-2, with a weak D call TRBD1 (6 bases). Trimming took 2 bases from V and 2 from J, leaving 12 bases between them. Germline assignment: CDR1 MDHEN and CDR2 SYDVKM. The CDR3 is made up of 15 amino acids. The CDR3 spells CASSLGQTANYGYTF. In nucleotides, the CDR3 is TGTGCCAGCAGTTTAGGACAGACGGCCAACTATGGCTACACCTTC.

The V call is TRBV7-9, the J call TRBJ1-2; maybe TRBD1 (5 bases). In germline, CDR1 is SEHNR, CDR2 FQNEAQ (reference sequence). This CDR3 spans 14 amino acids. V dropped 8 bases and J dropped 4 bases, with 17 bases sitting between them. The CDR3 DNA is TGTGCCAGCCGCAGCATGGGGGGAGTCTATGGCTACACCTTC. Translated, it gives CASRSMGGVYGYTF.